A single sample gave rise to the 6 T cell receptor beta chains below, sequenced in a study of blood T cell repertoires in COVID-19. The table came from immunoSEQ multiplex PCR; TCRdb's copy has only in-frame clones and leaves some out. The sample shows about 38,000 clones, over 80% of them seen only once. The sequenced sample consisted of peripheral blood. All receptors derive from a human donor in a cohort sampled during active COVID-19.

The chain carries TRBV28 and TRBJ1-5, with D possibly matching TRBD1 (6 bases). The CDR3 runs 15 residues. Germline V CDR1 and CDR2: MDHEN, SYDVKM. V lost 4 bases, J lost 4 bases, and 14 bases lay in between. The DNA for the CDR3 is TGTGCCAGCAGTTCGACAGGCCGAGGGAATCAGCCCCAGCATTTT. It codes for CASSSTGRGNQPQHF.

The chain couples TRBV18 to TRBJ2-1, with a possible D match to TRBD1 (6 bases). The CDR3 totals 15 residues. Trimming took 3 bases from V and 4 from J, leaving 13 bases between them. In germline, CDR1 is KGHSH, CDR2 LQKENI. Written as DNA, the CDR3 is TGTGCCAGCTCACCTCAGGGGAACTTGTACAATGAGCAGTTCTTC. Translating gives CASSPQGNLYNEQFF.

The chain recombines TRBV18 with TRBJ1-1; perhaps TRBD1 as D (5 bases). Germline values: CDR1 KGHSH, CDR2 LQKENI. The CDR3 is 14 residues long. V dropped 3 bases and J dropped 5 bases, with 13 bases sitting between them. CDR3 DNA sequence: TGTGCCAGCTCACCTCCGTCAGGGATAACTGAAGCTTTCTTT. It specifies CASSPPSGITEAFF.

In this sample, this clone turned up once. The V call is TRBV7-9, the J call TRBJ1-2; TRBD1 might be the D (6 bases). CDR3 length: 14 residues. Germline values: CDR1 SEHNR, CDR2 FQNEAQ (reference sequence). Trimming removed 5 bases at V and 1 base at J, with 11 bases between. CDR3 bases: TGTGCCAGCAGCGGCGTGGACAGTAACTATGGCTACACCTTC. It encodes CASSGVDSNYGYTF.

This clone was counted only a few times. J is TRBJ1-2 and V is TRBV5-6; TRBD1 is a possible D gene (5 bases). The germline V and J ends were trimmed by 1 base and 4 bases, with 17 bases remaining between them. This CDR3 has 16 residues. The germline gives CDR1 SGHDT, CDR2 YYEEEE. The CDR3 spells CASSLFRTSFSYGYTF. The DNA of the CDR3 is TGTGCCAGCAGCTTGTTCAGGACATCTTTCTCCTATGGCTACACCTTC.

In its sample, this clone was seen once. This chain uses TRBV28 with TRBJ2-7; TRBD1 aligns across 7 bases. With 2 bases clipped from V and 6 bases from J, the junction kept 10 bases outside the gene matches. This CDR3 is built from 15 residues. Germline V CDR1 and CDR2: MDHEN, SYDVKM. The CDR3 DNA reads TGTGCCAGCAGTTTACCCGACAGGGCCTTTCTCGAGCAGTACTTC. This gives the protein CASSLPDRAFLEQYF.